Following are 24 T cell receptor beta chains from one sample sequenced in a study of shared clonotypes between healthy human individuals. The protocol was immunoSEQ multiplex PCR, while the TCRdb copy is restricted to in-frame clones and leaves out a portion. The sample holds about 1.1 million clones, approximately 80% seen once. Sequenced: memory CD4+ T cells from PBMCs. The sample's subset: CD45RA-negative fraction. Every receptor here comes from a man aged 18-30 years in good health. Some clones in this sample may be carry-over from other donors' samples.

V and J are TRBV6-6 and TRBJ2-5, with TRBD1 as a possible D gene (5 bases). The germline CDR1 and CDR2 sequences are MNHNY and SVGAGI (reference sequence). V gave up 4 bases and J gave up 2 bases, with 11 bases separating them. The CDR3 consists of 14 residues. CDR3 sequence (DNA): TGTGCCAGCAGTTCCTTCGGACAACAAGAGACCCAGTACTTC. Protein product: CASSSFGQQETQYF.

The chain is built from TRBV7-5 and TRBJ1-3. TRBV7-5 is a pseudogene locus. The CDR3 loop spans 13 amino acids. This CDR3 reads CARRRGSGNTIYF. In DNA form, the CDR3 reads TGTGCCAGAAGGCGGGGGTCTGGAAACACCATATATTTT.

This clone has at least ten counts. The same CDR3 also results from other DNA sequences found in this sample. The V call is TRBV5-1, the J call TRBJ2-7, with TRBD1 identical over 7 bases. Germline trimming cut 0 bases from V and 10 bases from J; bases unmatched to any gene: 7. CDR3 size: 13 residues. Germline V gene sequence: CDR1 SGHRS, CDR2 YFSETQ. Written as DNA, the CDR3 is TGCGCCAGCAGCTTGGACAGGGGTGGGGGACAGTACTTC. This translates into CASSLDRGGGQYF.

This rearrangement joins TRBV10-1 to TRBJ1-1; TRBD1 aligns across 8 bases. The junction had 10 bases not matched to a gene; V was cut back by 10 bases and J by 0 bases. The CDR3 length is 15 residues. Germline V gene sequence: CDR1 WNHNN, CDR2 SYGVQD (reference sequence). CDR3 residues: CATRQGITVNTEAFF. CDR3 coding DNA: TGCGCCACCAGACAGGGGATAACCGTGAACACTGAAGCTTTCTTT.

A few counts support this clone. The chain links TRBV9 to TRBJ2-7; 14 nucleotides match TRBD2. CDR1 and CDR2 from the germline V gene are SGDLS and YYNGEE. This CDR3 region has 17 residues. V shed 4 bases and J 6 bases; nucleotides not matched to a gene: 12. Here the CDR3 DNA reads TGTGCCAGCAGCCCAACCTCGACTAGCGGGAGGGTCGGCGAGCAGTACTTC. Translating gives CASSPTSTSGRVGEQYF.

This clone was counted many times. The V and J genes are TRBV4-1 and TRBJ1-1, with D tentatively TRBD1 (6 bases). Germline V CDR1 and CDR2: MGHRA, YSYEKL. The CDR3 has 13 amino acids. Trimming removed 1 base from V and 10 bases from J, with 13 bases in between. CDR3 sequence (DNA): TGCGCCAGCAGCCAAGCAAACAGGGAAAGAGCTTTCTTT. This codes for CASSQANRERAFF.

The V gene is TRBV7-2, the J gene TRBJ2-1, with 10 bases that match TRBD2. Germline V lookup: CDR1 SGHTA, CDR2 FQGNSA. J gave up 9 bases and V 4 bases, and 9 bases lay outside the gene matches. CDR3 length equals 15 residues. The CDR3 sequence is CASSSSSGRGSEQFF. The CDR3 DNA follows: TGTGCCAGCAGCTCCTCTAGCGGGAGAGGCAGTGAGCAGTTCTTC.

There are many counts of this clone. This sequence joins TRBV4-1 and TRBJ2-5; maybe TRBD1 (6 bases). Germline V gene data show CDR1 as MGHRA and CDR2 as YSYEKL. CDR3 length equals 14 residues. The V end lost 1 base, the J end lost 2 bases, and 8 bases lay between the germline ends. The CDR3 nucleotides read TGCGCCAGCAGCCAAGGGGACACGCAAGAGACCCAGTACTTC. This codes for CASSQGDTQETQYF.

The chain joins TRBV28 to TRBJ2-3; maybe TRBD1 (5 bases). Trimming pared 2 bases from V and 11 bases from J, leaving 11 bases between. In germline, CDR1 is MDHEN, CDR2 SYDVKM. The CDR3 totals 12 residues. CDR3 region: CASSLPGLGQYF. CDR3 sequence (DNA): TGTGCCAGCAGTTTACCAGGGCTTGGGCAGTATTTT.

The chain combines TRBV7-8 with TRBJ2-5; D could derive from TRBD1 or TRBD2 (6 bases each). CDR3 length equals 15 residues. The V end lost 1 base, the J end lost 4 bases, and 13 bases lay between the germline ends. Germline values: CDR1 SGHVS, CDR2 FQNEAQ. CDR3 protein: CASSLGGAVPETQYF. The DNA for the CDR3 is TGTGCCAGCAGCTTAGGGGGGGCAGTACCAGAGACCCAGTACTTC.

The genes are TRBV4-3 and TRBJ2-7, with D perhaps matching TRBD1 or TRBD2 (5 bases each). Germline V CDR1 and CDR2: LGHNA, YSLEER. V lost 1 base to trimming and J lost 6 bases, with 13 bases between them. This CDR3 region has 14 residues. The CDR3 reads CASSQGGGGLEQYF. In DNA, the CDR3 is TGCGCCAGCAGCCAAGGGGGCGGAGGACTCGAGCAGTACTTC.

This clone was counted a single time. The chain couples TRBV27 to TRBJ2-5, with 11 bases aligning to TRBD2. From germline, CDR1 is MNHEY and CDR2 SMNVEV (reference sequence). With V trimmed by 6 bases and J by 4 bases, 7 bases remained unmatched. The CDR3 extends over 15 amino acids. The DNA of the CDR3 is TGTGCCAGCAGGACTTCGCTAGCGGGAGGAGAGACCCAGTACTTC. Protein sequence: CASRTSLAGGETQYF.

A note on this clone: The same CDR3 is also encoded by other DNA sequences in this sample. The rearrangement uses TRBV7-2 and TRBJ1-1, with no clear D. The CDR3 runs to 14 residues. Germline V gene sequence: CDR1 SGHTA, CDR2 FQGNSA. Trimming removed 1 base from V and 1 base from J, with 7 bases in between. CDR3 DNA sequence: TGTGCCAGCAGCTTAGGGACGGAGAACACTGAAGCTTTCTTT. Its protein is CASSLGTENTEAFF.

The rearrangement links TRBV28 to TRBJ2-5; D is perhaps TRBD1 or TRBD2 (5 bases each). The J call is doubtful: the DNA matches TRBJ2-7 better. Looked up from germline, CDR1 is MDHEN and CDR2 is SYDVKM. The CDR3 sequence is 17 residues long. Written as DNA, the CDR3 is TGTGCCAGCAGTCCATATACCCCAGGGAGAGGGGCCTACGAGCAGTACTTC. This translates into CASSPYTPGRGAYEQYF.

V is TRBV11-2 and J is TRBJ1-3; unclear D gene. Deletions cut 1 base from V and 4 bases from J, with 8 bases between. This CDR3 has 14 residues. Germline CDR1 is SGHAT and CDR2 is FQNNGV. The CDR3 DNA reads as TGTGCCAGCAGCTTAGGAACCGTAGGAAACACCATATATTTT. Amino acids: CASSLGTVGNTIYF.

The chain has TRBV28 and TRBJ1-1; no definite D call. Germline CDR1 reads MDHEN; CDR2 reads SYDVKM. Trimming removed 2 bases from V and 3 bases from J, with 1 base in between. This CDR3 is 11 amino acids long. The CDR3 region has the DNA TGTGCCAGCAGTTTACACACTGAAGCTTTCTTT. This gives the protein CASSLHTEAFF.

The chain uses TRBV5-4 and TRBJ1-1, with TRBD1 identical over 9 bases. V lost 5 bases, J lost 7 bases, and 9 bases stayed unmatched. The CDR3 is 14 amino acids. Germline CDR1 is SGHNT and CDR2 is YYREEE (reference sequence). The CDR3 coding sequence is TGTGCCAGCAGAGCCGGGGGACAGGGAGGTGAAGCTTTCTTT. Amino acids: CASRAGGQGGEAFF.

The chain links TRBV4-2 to TRBJ1-1; perhaps TRBD1 as D (5 bases). V was trimmed by 5 bases and J by 4 bases, leaving 11 bases between them. The CDR3 runs to 13 residues. CDR1 and CDR2 (germline): LGHNA, YNFKEQ. CDR3 bases: TGTGCCAGCAGCTTTAGGGGAACCACTGAAGCTTTCTTT. This gives the protein CASSFRGTTEAFF.

V gene TRBV27 combines with J gene TRBJ2-5; TRBD1 or TRBD2 may be the D gene (6 bases each). Germline values: CDR1 MNHEY, CDR2 SMNVEV (reference sequence). Trimming removed 6 bases at V and 7 bases at J, with 21 bases between. The CDR3 covers 15 residues. The CDR3 is CASSRDLGGAGTQYF. The CDR3 nucleotides are TGTGCCAGCAGCCGGGATTTGGGGGGCGCAGGGACCCAGTACTTC.

V usage is TRBV28 and J usage is TRBJ2-7; a possible D gene is TRBD1 (5 bases). Germline CDR1 MDHEN, CDR2 SYDVKM. The V end was cut by 3 bases, the J end by 2 bases, with 11 bases between. The CDR3 covers 14 residues. The CDR3 here is CASSLPQGAYEQYF. CDR3 DNA: TGTGCCAGCAGTTTGCCTCAGGGCGCCTACGAGCAGTACTTC.

The V and J genes are TRBV27 and TRBJ1-1; D ambiguous. This CDR3 is built from 13 residues. Germline CDR1 and CDR2: MNHEY and SMNVEV (reference sequence). V was clipped by 4 bases and J by 0 bases, with 6 bases between them. The CDR3 nucleotides are TGTGCCAGCAGTTCCGTCCTGAACACTGAAGCTTTCTTT. Protein product: CASSSVLNTEAFF.

The gene calls are TRBV10-2 and TRBJ2-7, with 7 bases lining up with TRBD2. CDR3 size: 13 residues. CDR1 is WSHSY and CDR2 is SAAADI in the germline V gene. V dropped 2 bases and J dropped 3; count of bases not matched to a gene: 1. CDR3 protein: CASSETSVYEQYF. In DNA, the CDR3 is TGCGCCAGCAGTGAGACTAGCGTCTACGAGCAGTACTTC.

This clone appeared a few times. J is TRBJ2-7 and V is TRBV28; TRBD1 matches at 9 bases. The ends lost 6 bases at V and 4 bases at J; junction bases unmatched: 10. The CDR3 is made up of 15 amino acids. Looked up from germline, CDR1 is MDHEN and CDR2 is SYDVKM. The DNA for the CDR3 is TGTGCCAGCAGCGATATGGGACAGGGAAGGTACGAGCAGTACTTC. This gives the protein CASSDMGQGRYEQYF.

The chain links TRBV7-3 to TRBJ2-2; D is undetermined. V was trimmed by 5 bases and J by 5 bases, leaving 9 bases between them. There are 13 residues in the CDR3. The germline gives CDR1 SGHTA, CDR2 FQGTGA. The CDR3 DNA follows: TGTGCCAGCAGCCCCGAGACGACCGGGGAGCTGTTTTTT. Translation: CASSPETTGELFF.